This is a list of T cell receptor beta chains from one sample in a study of T-cell memory formation after mild COVID-19. TCRdb itself ran the 5' RACE reads through MiXCR, one entry per CDR3 protein. The table lists about 250,000 distinct CDR3 sequences, 15% to 17% of them singletons. The sample taken for sequencing was PBMCs or a T cell subset sorted from them (not recorded which). Source of these receptors: an adult woman who had mild COVID-19 (a few samples of this study predate the infection). Cell type and time point are not known. CDR3s leave out the opening cysteine and the closing phenylalanine or tryptophan. Fields, in order: J gene, D gene, V gene, CDR3 protein. The D gene is left open where the match is weak.

>TRBJ2-2|NA|TRBV30
AWSAGAKTGELF
>TRBJ2-1|TRBD1|TRBV6-2/TRBV6-3
ASSPYDRAVNNEQF
>TRBJ2-1|TRBD2|TRBV10-3
AISARTSGMARHEQF
>TRBJ2-7|NA|TRBV11-3
ASSSKPGTLYEQY
>TRBJ2-7|NA|TRBV5-6
ASSLPRGTYEQY
>TRBJ2-7|NA|TRBV12-3/TRBV12-4
ASGGTTPRQY
>TRBJ1-1|NA|TRBV9
ASSPRVDVRNTEAF
>TRBJ2-3|TRBD1|TRBV6-5
ASSYGTGGDTQY
>TRBJ1-1|TRBD1|TRBV25-1
ASSPGQGRFLF
>TRBJ2-1|NA|TRBV9
ASSPGQTSYNEQF
>TRBJ2-7|TRBD2|TRBV4-3
ASSPGLAGVYEQY
>TRBJ1-1|NA|TRBV7-9
ASSSGTWRLNTEAF
>TRBJ2-2|TRBD1|TRBV11-2
ASSGTGVTGELF
>TRBJ2-5|TRBD1|TRBV24-1
ATSEGTGWEETQY
>TRBJ2-3|TRBD2|TRBV30
AWSGLAGSTDTQY
>TRBJ1-1|NA|TRBV7-2
ASSLGPRSTEAF